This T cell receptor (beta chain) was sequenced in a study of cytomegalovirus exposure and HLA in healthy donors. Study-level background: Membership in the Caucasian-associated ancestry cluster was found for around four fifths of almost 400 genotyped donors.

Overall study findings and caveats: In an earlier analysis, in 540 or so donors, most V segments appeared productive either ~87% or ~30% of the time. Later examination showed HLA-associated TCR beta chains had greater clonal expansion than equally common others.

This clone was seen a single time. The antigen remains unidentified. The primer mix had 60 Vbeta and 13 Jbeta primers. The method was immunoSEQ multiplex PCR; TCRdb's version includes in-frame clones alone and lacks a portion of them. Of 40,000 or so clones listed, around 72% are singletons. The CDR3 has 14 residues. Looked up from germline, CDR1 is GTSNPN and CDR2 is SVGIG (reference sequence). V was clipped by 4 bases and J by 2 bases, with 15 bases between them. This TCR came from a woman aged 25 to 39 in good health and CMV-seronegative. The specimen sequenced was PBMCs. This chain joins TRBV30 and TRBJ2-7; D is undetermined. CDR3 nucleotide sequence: TGTGCCTGGACTGGAGATTCGAATCCCTACGAGCAGTACTTC. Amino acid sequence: CAWTGDSNPYEQYF.